These T cell receptor beta chains were read from a single sample in a study of blood T cell repertoires in COVID-19. Profiling relied on immunoSEQ multiplex PCR, and the TCRdb table lists in-frame clones only, not all of them. The table records 150,000 to 200,000 clones, more than 80% of them present only once. Material for sequencing was peripheral blood. These receptors originate from a human donor in a cohort sampled during active COVID-19. Both conserved end residues are trimmed from each CDR3. Clone size is stated in some rows and not others, as once, few, many or a class when expanded.

j_call: TRBJ2-5
v_call: TRBV3-1/TRBV3-2
cdr3_length: 14
clone_size: -
cdr3_aa: ASSQVRRTLQETQY

j_call: TRBJ2-7
v_call: TRBV7-7
cdr3_length: 11
clone_size: few
cdr3_aa: ASSLVAGREQY

j_call: TRBJ2-1
v_call: TRBV2
cdr3_length: 13
clone_size: -
cdr3_aa: ASCISGGPYNEQF

j_call: TRBJ2-1
v_call: TRBV2
cdr3_length: 11
clone_size: once
cdr3_aa: APGAGGRGEQF

j_call: TRBJ2-4
v_call: TRBV2
cdr3_length: 15
clone_size: -
cdr3_aa: ASSYPGEALAKNIQY

j_call: TRBJ1-5
v_call: TRBV27
cdr3_length: 13
clone_size: -
cdr3_aa: ASSPTGDSNQPQH

j_call: TRBJ2-3
v_call: TRBV7-9
cdr3_length: 12
clone_size: once
cdr3_aa: ASSLSSNTDTQY

j_call: TRBJ1-1
v_call: TRBV11-2
cdr3_length: 16
clone_size: -
cdr3_aa: ASSEEGTETEWDTEAF

j_call: TRBJ1-1
v_call: TRBV29-1
cdr3_length: 12
clone_size: -
cdr3_aa: SVDIGRTNTEAF

j_call: TRBJ1-3
v_call: TRBV7-9
cdr3_length: 12
clone_size: -
cdr3_aa: ASSSTPSGNTIY

j_call: TRBJ2-2
v_call: TRBV6-6
cdr3_length: 14
clone_size: -
cdr3_aa: ASSYPTTGNTGELF

j_call: TRBJ2-5
v_call: TRBV15
cdr3_length: 12
clone_size: -
cdr3_aa: ATSNAPEQETQY

j_call: TRBJ1-1
v_call: TRBV6-4
cdr3_length: 12
clone_size: -
cdr3_aa: ATSTGLPNTEAF

j_call: TRBJ2-1
v_call: TRBV20-1
cdr3_length: 10
clone_size: once
cdr3_aa: SASRGLNEQF

j_call: TRBJ2-2
v_call: TRBV7-8
cdr3_length: 17
clone_size: -
cdr3_aa: ASSLAMNRHKSNTGELF

j_call: TRBJ1-1
v_call: TRBV12-3/TRBV12-4
cdr3_length: 10
clone_size: few
cdr3_aa: ASSLDRQKAF

j_call: TRBJ1-2
v_call: TRBV9
cdr3_length: 15
clone_size: -
cdr3_aa: ASSVGPPGQGALGYT

j_call: TRBJ1-4
v_call: TRBV6-5
cdr3_length: 12
clone_size: -
cdr3_aa: ASSSQGAGEKLF

j_call: TRBJ1-4
v_call: TRBV9
cdr3_length: 14
clone_size: -
cdr3_aa: ASSVGRWSGEEKLF

j_call: TRBJ1-4
v_call: TRBV16
cdr3_length: 14
clone_size: once
cdr3_aa: ASSQRRTGANEKLF

j_call: TRBJ2-5
v_call: TRBV2
cdr3_length: 11
clone_size: -
cdr3_aa: ASNLGQQETQY

j_call: TRBJ1-2
v_call: TRBV5-5
cdr3_length: 12
clone_size: -
cdr3_aa: ASSGDVSYYGYT

j_call: TRBJ1-1
v_call: TRBV12-3/TRBV12-4
cdr3_length: 10
clone_size: -
cdr3_aa: ASSFVGDEAF

j_call: TRBJ2-1
v_call: TRBV4-1
cdr3_length: 13
clone_size: -
cdr3_aa: ASSHHPAGTGEQF

j_call: TRBJ1-1
v_call: TRBV3-1/TRBV3-2
cdr3_length: 12
clone_size: once
cdr3_aa: ASSPYRNSAEAF

j_call: TRBJ2-2
v_call: TRBV19
cdr3_length: 12
clone_size: -
cdr3_aa: ASMGQGISGELF

j_call: TRBJ2-2
v_call: TRBV2
cdr3_length: 17
clone_size: once
cdr3_aa: ASSEWIASGAMNTGELF

j_call: TRBJ2-7
v_call: TRBV6-5
cdr3_length: 12
clone_size: -
cdr3_aa: ASSLRWTAYEQY

j_call: TRBJ1-2
v_call: TRBV6-6
cdr3_length: 12
clone_size: -
cdr3_aa: ASSPTGGGGGYT

j_call: TRBJ1-5
v_call: TRBV7-9
cdr3_length: 10
clone_size: -
cdr3_aa: ASSQGGEPQH

j_call: TRBJ2-7
v_call: TRBV6-6
cdr3_length: 12
clone_size: -
cdr3_aa: ASSYGGQGVEQY

j_call: TRBJ2-7
v_call: TRBV9
cdr3_length: 10
clone_size: -
cdr3_aa: ASSSVLYEQY

j_call: TRBJ2-1
v_call: TRBV27
cdr3_length: 9
clone_size: -
cdr3_aa: ASRGGNEQF

j_call: TRBJ2-2
v_call: TRBV19
cdr3_length: 20
clone_size: -
cdr3_aa: ASSIDQNSPEHLWLQYGELF

j_call: TRBJ1-2
v_call: TRBV2
cdr3_length: 12
clone_size: -
cdr3_aa: ASSTMGQNYGYT

j_call: TRBJ1-2
v_call: TRBV5-1
cdr3_length: 11
clone_size: -
cdr3_aa: ASSLDRVDGYT

j_call: TRBJ1-2
v_call: TRBV19
cdr3_length: 13
clone_size: -
cdr3_aa: ASSEGEGGLGGYT

j_call: TRBJ1-2
v_call: TRBV30
cdr3_length: 12
clone_size: few
cdr3_aa: AWSERGRLYGYT

j_call: TRBJ1-2
v_call: TRBV29-1
cdr3_length: 11
clone_size: -
cdr3_aa: STISGGNYGYT

j_call: TRBJ2-1
v_call: TRBV5-1
cdr3_length: 11
clone_size: -
cdr3_aa: ASSLSSQDEQF

j_call: TRBJ2-6
v_call: TRBV19
cdr3_length: 12
clone_size: -
cdr3_aa: ASREVTGANVLT

j_call: TRBJ2-2
v_call: TRBV5-1
cdr3_length: 15
clone_size: -
cdr3_aa: ASSFVPGHINTGELF

j_call: TRBJ2-7
v_call: TRBV9
cdr3_length: 11
clone_size: -
cdr3_aa: ASSKIMGAEQY

j_call: TRBJ2-6
v_call: TRBV3-1/TRBV3-2
cdr3_length: 18
clone_size: -
cdr3_aa: ASSQDPQGAIFPGANVLT

j_call: TRBJ2-1
v_call: TRBV9
cdr3_length: 11
clone_size: -
cdr3_aa: ASSDGGFDEQF

j_call: TRBJ2-3
v_call: TRBV20-1
cdr3_length: 9
clone_size: -
cdr3_aa: SAYYTDTQY

j_call: TRBJ2-5
v_call: TRBV4-1
cdr3_length: 12
clone_size: -
cdr3_aa: ASSQPTRGQTQY

j_call: TRBJ2-5
v_call: TRBV5-5
cdr3_length: 12
clone_size: -
cdr3_aa: ASSLLILQETQY

j_call: TRBJ2-1
v_call: TRBV2
cdr3_length: 14
clone_size: -
cdr3_aa: ASSEVYPSGYNEQF

j_call: TRBJ1-1
v_call: TRBV10-3
cdr3_length: 13
clone_size: -
cdr3_aa: AISESGTANTEAF

j_call: TRBJ2-7
v_call: TRBV5-1
cdr3_length: 14
clone_size: -
cdr3_aa: ASSNSTGIGSYEQY

j_call: TRBJ2-7
v_call: TRBV18
cdr3_length: 14
clone_size: -
cdr3_aa: ASSPSLAGGSYEQY

j_call: TRBJ2-7
v_call: TRBV9
cdr3_length: 13
clone_size: once
cdr3_aa: ASSVGDRTTYEQY

j_call: TRBJ1-1
v_call: TRBV13
cdr3_length: 10
clone_size: -
cdr3_aa: AGTGGINEAF

j_call: TRBJ1-6
v_call: TRBV19
cdr3_length: 13
clone_size: few
cdr3_aa: ASSEGVEINSPLH

j_call: TRBJ1-5
v_call: TRBV5-6
cdr3_length: 13
clone_size: -
cdr3_aa: ASSFGPSFNQPQH

j_call: TRBJ2-2
v_call: TRBV3-1/TRBV3-2
cdr3_length: 15
clone_size: -
cdr3_aa: ASSAGTDPLDAGELF